This T cell receptor beta chain came from a study of blood T cell repertoires in COVID-19 (dated by TCRdb to the early 2020s). As for the study more broadly: The collaborator samples originated in the United States, Italy and Spain and spanned the acute and convalescent phases of COVID-19. The prospective study material was composed of cDNA or gDNA derived from T cells, B-cell-depleted T cells, or PBMCs. Nearly every sample came with metadata listing a de-identified subject ID, COVID-19 status, age in years and sex. The samples were drawn from the first 160 participants of the ongoing ImmuneRACE study and from more than 1,000 subjects provided by 6 global collaborators. Deeply sampled blood TCRbeta repertoires from subjects exposed to, actively infected with, or recovered from COVID-19 were included in the dataset. Where available, HLA class I and class II types were taken from metadata supplied by the sample provider and were not determined by assay-based typing. The repertoires were released in a freely available public database meant as a resource for research on the immune response to SARS-CoV-2. On the study overall, not on this receptor specifically: Clinical and demographic metadata were provided uncurated, with the amount varying by source and participant.

Each collaborating institution followed its own protocols to collect whole blood in K2EDTA tubes. Collaborator samples were shipped for TCRbeta analysis as frozen whole blood, isolated PBMCs, or DNA extracted from either sample type. Notes on this clone: Its antigen remains unidentified. Nothing much larger sits one base from this clone, and base qualities are not available.

The immunoSEQ Assay, a bias-controlled multiplex PCR, was used to amplify TCRbeta CDR3 regions from genomic DNA. Processing in the source paper ran as follows. The number of nucleated cells in each sample was estimated by amplification of reference gene primers within the assay. Sequence reads were collapsed and filtered to measure the absolute abundance of every unique TCRbeta CDR3 rearrangement. Productive Simpson clonality was computed per sample as the square root of Simpson's diversity index over productive rearrangements. TCRdb took over this immuneACCESS table, retaining in-frame rearrangements with V and J assigned. Such tables are incomplete; in checked studies, under half of the missing clones stem from an unresolved V gene, and the remainder is unexplained. V, J and clone size are those of that table, while D and trimming were read from the DNA. Within this sample are over 250,000 clones, with under 90% of them counted one time only. Approximately 2.2% of the sample is in the top ten clones.

The sequencing sample was made of peripheral blood. The sequence was collected from a man over 45 with acute or convalescent COVID-19.

The CDR3 protein sequence reads: CASSLRGETQYF. The bases are TGTGCCAGCAGTCTTAGAGGGGAGACCCAGTACTTC. The sequence is built from TRBV27 and TRBJ2-5; the D gene is perhaps TRBD2, on 5 matching bases. The CDR3 sequence holds 12 residues, the cysteine and phenylalanine included. CDR3 DNA only is kept here, 36 bases in frame from base 1. The germline V gene (reference sequence) sets CDR1 to MNHEY and CDR2 to SMNVEV. V and J are truncated by 5 bases and 5 bases respectively, leaving an intervening sequence of 9 bases.